Following are 12 T cell receptor beta chains from one sample sequenced in a study of shared T cell receptors in the human thymus. Generated by immunoSEQ multiplex PCR, the TCRdb table keeps only in-frame clones and is missing some. The table has roughly 660,000 clones, around 87% seen once. These same data were also listed under a study on human thymus T cells.

The specimen was thymocytes. All receptors come from a boy under two years old with a congenital heart defect.

The genes are TRBV5-1 and TRBJ2-7; tentative D call: TRBD1 (5 bases). The V gene's germline CDR1 is SGHRS and CDR2 YFSETQ. The CDR3 has 14 amino acids. Trimming pared 1 base from V and 5 bases from J, leaving 13 bases between. The CDR3 coding sequence is TGCGCCAGCAGCTTGAACACAGGAATCCACGAGCAGTACTTC. Protein product: CASSLNTGIHEQYF.

The V and J genes are TRBV28 and TRBJ1-1; 7 bases line up with TRBD1. Germline lookup yields CDR1 MDHEN and CDR2 SYDVKM. The CDR3 sequence is 13 residues long. After removal of 5 bases from V and 9 bases from J, the junction contained 9 bases not matched to a gene. This CDR3 is CASSAHGQAQAFF. The DNA of the CDR3 is TGTGCCAGCAGTGCCCACGGACAGGCCCAAGCTTTCTTT.

The chain recombines TRBV14 with TRBJ2-7; D uncertain. Looked up from germline, CDR1 is SGHDN and CDR2 is FVKESK. The CDR3 has 14 amino acids. The ends were cut back, 0 bases at V and 9 bases at J, with 15 bases in the middle. The CDR3 protein is CASSQEPVAVGQYF. In DNA, the CDR3 is TGTGCCAGCAGCCAAGAACCTGTCGCGGTCGGGCAGTACTTC.

The V call is TRBV4-2, the J call TRBJ2-1; 8 nucleotides match TRBD1. Germline assignment: CDR1 LGHNA and CDR2 YNFKEQ. The CDR3 runs 19 residues. With V trimmed by 2 bases and J by 5 bases, 17 bases remained unmatched. In DNA form, the CDR3 reads TGTGCCAGCAGCCAACCCGTCTACACCGGGACAGGCCCCCACAATGAGCAGTTCTTC. Its translation is CASSQPVYTGTGPHNEQFF.

This chain connects TRBV27 to TRBJ1-2; 7 bases match TRBD1. V lost 4 bases and J lost 8; bases outside the gene matches: 4. Germline assignment: CDR1 MNHEY and CDR2 SMNVEV (reference sequence). The CDR3 consists of 12 residues. The CDR3 loop is CASSSRDSGYTF. The CDR3 DNA sequence: TGTGCCAGCAGTTCCCGGGACAGCGGCTACACCTTC.

This chain links TRBV27 with TRBJ2-1; the D is unclear. CDR3 length: 16 amino acids. The ends were cut back, 3 bases at V and 0 bases at J, with 12 bases in the middle. The V gene's germline CDR1 is MNHEY and CDR2 SMNVEV (reference sequence). The CDR3 here is CASSLLSRSSYNEQFF. In nucleotides, the CDR3 is TGTGCCAGCAGTTTGTTAAGTCGTAGCTCCTACAATGAGCAGTTCTTC.

The DNA for the CDR3 is TGTGCCAGCAGCGTCCCACAGGGCCCTGAGAGCTACACCTTC. It is translated as CASSVPQGPESYTF. The chain couples TRBV7-2 to TRBJ1-2; a possible D gene is TRBD1 (6 bases). The germline V gene has CDR1 SGHTA and CDR2 FQGNSA. Trimming stripped 5 bases from V and 9 bases from J, with 19 bases between. The CDR3 extends over 14 amino acids. The full variable domain, completed using reference TRBV7-2 and TRBJ1-2, is GAGVSQSPSNKVTEKGKDVELRCDPISGHTALYWYRQSLGQGLEFLIYFQGNSAPDKSGLPSDRFSAERTGGSVSTLTIQRTQQEDSAVYLCASSVPQGPESYTFGSGTRLTVV.

As DNA, the CDR3 is TGTGCCAGCAGTTTGTTGGGAGGGGGGTTTGGCTATGGCTACACCTTC. Translated, it gives CASSLLGGGFGYGYTF. The chain couples TRBV28 to TRBJ1-2; TRBD1 might be the D (6 bases). The V end was cut by 3 bases, the J end by 4 bases, with 18 bases between. Per the germline V gene, CDR1 is MDHEN and CDR2 is SYDVKM. The CDR3 extends over 16 amino acids.

The V call is TRBV27, the J call TRBJ1-2, with D unresolved. Germline CDR1 reads MNHEY; CDR2 reads SMNVEV (reference sequence). The CDR3 has 13 amino acids. V was clipped by 4 bases and J by 8 bases, with 14 bases between them. CDR3 in amino acids: CASSSRRPGGYTF. CDR3 bases: TGTGCCAGCAGTTCCCGGAGGCCGGGAGGCTACACCTTC.

The chain employs TRBV27 and TRBJ1-3, with D possibly matching TRBD1 (6 bases). This CDR3 comprises 15 residues. V lost 6 bases, J lost 0 bases, and 12 bases lay in between. Germline CDR1 MNHEY, CDR2 SMNVEV (reference sequence). The CDR3 nucleotides read TGTGCCAGCAGAGCCGGACAGAGCTCTGGAAACACCATATATTTT. Protein sequence: CASRAGQSSGNTIYF.

This rearrangement joins TRBV19 to TRBJ2-5; D is perhaps TRBD2 (8 bases). The V end lost 3 bases, the J end lost 11 bases, and 16 bases lay between the germline ends. The germline V gene encodes CDR1 LNHDA and CDR2 SQIVND (reference sequence). The CDR3 consists of 13 residues. CDR3 coding DNA: TGTGCCAGTAGTATGAAAGGGGGCGGGGGGCAGTACTTC. Protein: CASSMKGGGGQYF.

The chain carries TRBV7-2 and TRBJ1-3; D remains ambiguous. The CDR3 covers 14 residues. The ends were cut back, 3 bases at V and 8 bases at J, with 14 bases in the middle. Germline V CDR1 and CDR2: SGHTA, FQGNSA. CDR3 loop: CASSFLKGGYTIYF. The CDR3 region has the DNA TGTGCCAGCAGCTTTTTGAAAGGAGGATACACCATATATTTT.